The subject of this entry is one T cell receptor (beta chain). Its matching antigen is unknown. Unique molecular identifiers were used to barcode this TCRbeta library. From the PCR reads, TCRdb called clonotypes with MiXCR, one entry per CDR3 protein. The sample includes 250,000 to 400,000 distinct CDR3 sequences, roughly 25% seen only once; the top ten take approximately 11%. V shed 3 bases, J shed 1 base, and the junction held 8 bases outside the gene matches. The CDR3 sequence is 17 residues long. Looked up from germline, CDR1 is ENHRY and CDR2 is SYGVKD. The data are from a study of T-cell reconstitution after alpha-beta-depleted transplantation in children. Study-wide findings and caveats: Surviving recipient T cells and thymic progenitors accounted for the high day-60 TCRbeta diversity observed in some patients. By one year post-transplant, T-cell counts and diversity largely arose from T cells that were newly produced. Reported findings indicate that, about two months after transplant, alpha-beta T cells came from several hundred expanded clones, which were derived from non-depleted graft cells.

The receptor was isolated from a male patient younger than 18 who had a stem cell transplant for acute lymphoblastic leukemia, so the T cells may come from the graft donor. This chain uses TRBV10-3 with TRBJ1-4, with 7 bases aligning to TRBD1. This material consisted of PBMCs, mostly from graft donor cells, taken 180 days after TCRalphabeta/CD19-depleted stem cell transplant. CDR3 in DNA: TGTGCCATCAGTGATCCGGCCAGGGGGGGAACTAATGAAAAACTGTTTTTT. Translated: CAISDPARGGTNEKLFF.